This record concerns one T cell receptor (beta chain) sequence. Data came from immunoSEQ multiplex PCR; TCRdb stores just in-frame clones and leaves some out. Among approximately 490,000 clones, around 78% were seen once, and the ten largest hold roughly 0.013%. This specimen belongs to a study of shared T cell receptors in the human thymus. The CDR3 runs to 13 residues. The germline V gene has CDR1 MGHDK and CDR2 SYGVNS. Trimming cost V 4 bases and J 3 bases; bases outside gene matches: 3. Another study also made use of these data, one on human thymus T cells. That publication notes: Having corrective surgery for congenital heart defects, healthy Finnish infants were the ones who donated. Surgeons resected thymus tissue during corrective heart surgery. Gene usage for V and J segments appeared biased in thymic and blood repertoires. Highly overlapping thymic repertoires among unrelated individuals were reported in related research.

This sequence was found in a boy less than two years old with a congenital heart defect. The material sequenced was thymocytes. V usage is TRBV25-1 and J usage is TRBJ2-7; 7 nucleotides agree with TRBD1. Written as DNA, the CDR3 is TGTGCCAGCAGTGTGGGACAGAACTACGAGCAGTACTTC. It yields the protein CASSVGQNYEQYF.